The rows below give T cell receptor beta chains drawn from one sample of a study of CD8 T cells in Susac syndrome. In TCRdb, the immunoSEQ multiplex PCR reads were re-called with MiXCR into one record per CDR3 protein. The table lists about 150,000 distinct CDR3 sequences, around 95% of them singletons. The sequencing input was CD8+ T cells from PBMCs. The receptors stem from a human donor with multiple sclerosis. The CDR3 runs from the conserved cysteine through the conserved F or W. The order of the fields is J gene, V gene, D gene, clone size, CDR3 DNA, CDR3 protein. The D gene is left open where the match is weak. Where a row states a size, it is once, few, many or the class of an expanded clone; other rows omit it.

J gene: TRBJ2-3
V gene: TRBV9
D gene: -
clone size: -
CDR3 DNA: TGTGCCAGCAGCCCCCGGGACTCCAAGCCCACAGATACGCAGTATTTT
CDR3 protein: CASSPRDSKPTDTQYF

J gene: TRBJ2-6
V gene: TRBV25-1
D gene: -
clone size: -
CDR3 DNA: TGTGCCAGCAGTGAATCCCCAGGGCCCCTCTCTGGGGCCAACGTCCTGACTTTC
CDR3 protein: CASSESPGPLSGANVLTF

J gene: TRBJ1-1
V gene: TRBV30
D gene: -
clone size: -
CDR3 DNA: TGTGCCTGGAGTCCCACCTCCCAATGGGCTTTCTTT
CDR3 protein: CAWSPTSQWAFF

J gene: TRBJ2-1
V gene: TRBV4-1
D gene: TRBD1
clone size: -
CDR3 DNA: TGCGCCAGCAGCCAGGAGGGACAGGGGTACAATGAGCAGTTCTTC
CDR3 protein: CASSQEGQGYNEQFF

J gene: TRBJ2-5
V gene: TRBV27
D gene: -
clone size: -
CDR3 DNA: TGTGCCAGCAGTTCCCAAAGGCCTCACCAAGAGACCCAGTACTTC
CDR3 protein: CASSSQRPHQETQYF

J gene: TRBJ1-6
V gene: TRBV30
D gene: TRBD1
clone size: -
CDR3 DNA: TGTGCCTGGAGTGCCTGGACAGGGCTTAATTCACCCCTCCACTTT
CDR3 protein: CAWSAWTGLNSPLHF

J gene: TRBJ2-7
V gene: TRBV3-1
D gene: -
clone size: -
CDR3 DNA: TGTGCCAGCAGCCCTTTTGCCGGAACCTACGAGCAGTACTTC
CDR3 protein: CASSPFAGTYEQYF

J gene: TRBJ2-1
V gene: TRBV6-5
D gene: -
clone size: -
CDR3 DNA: TGTGCCAGCCGAGACTCCTACAATGAGCAGTTCTTC
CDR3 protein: CASRDSYNEQFF

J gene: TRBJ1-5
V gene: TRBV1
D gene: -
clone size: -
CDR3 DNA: TGCACCAGCAGCCAAAGGGACCCCAGCAATCAGCCCCAGCATTTT
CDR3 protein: CTSSQRDPSNQPQHF

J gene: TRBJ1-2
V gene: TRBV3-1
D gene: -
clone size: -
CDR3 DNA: TGTGCCAGCAGCCACGATCCGGCAAGGGTACCCAACTATGGCTACACCTTC
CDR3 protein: CASSHDPARVPNYGYTF

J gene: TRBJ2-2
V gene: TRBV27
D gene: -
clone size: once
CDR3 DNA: TGTGCCAGCAGTACTCAGGTGTCCGGGGAGCTGTTTTTT
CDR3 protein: CASSTQVSGELFF

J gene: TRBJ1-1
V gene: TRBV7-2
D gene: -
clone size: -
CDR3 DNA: TGTGCCAGCAGCTTATTGGGGGCTGAAGCTTTCTTT
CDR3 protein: CASSLLGAEAFF

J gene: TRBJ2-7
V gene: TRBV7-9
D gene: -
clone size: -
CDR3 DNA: TGTGCCAGCAGGAGGGGCCTAGACTACGAGCAGTACTTC
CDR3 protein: CASRRGLDYEQYF

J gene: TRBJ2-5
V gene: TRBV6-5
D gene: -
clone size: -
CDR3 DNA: TGTGCCAGCAGTTACGGCCGTATCCAAGAGACCCAGTACTTC
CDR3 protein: CASSYGRIQETQYF